Sequencing of this T cell receptor beta chain was carried out in a study of shared clonotypes between healthy human individuals (dated by TCRdb to 2020 to 2022). Background on the whole study: The cohort comprised a couple of women and a few men aged 18 to 49 years. For each donor, three plates each were used for CD4 naive and CD4 memory, two plates were used for CD8 naive, and one plate was used for CD8 memory. To estimate repertoire size and how much clonotype sharing occurs between individuals, the study deeply sequenced the blood TCR repertoires of several healthy adults. To increase sequencing depth and limit assay-specific biases, TCR repertoire library preparation and sequencing were carried out by different laboratories using diverse techniques. Leukapheresis yielded between about 0.94 and 8.9 billion PBMCs per donor.

Using the deep immunoSEQ assay, TCR CDR3 regions were amplified from genomic DNA by multiplex PCR. Extracted genomic DNA from each cell subset was distributed evenly across all wells of several immunoSEQ 96-well plates, and each plate was treated as a replicate. For sorted subsets, around 200 ng genomic DNA, equal to 30,000 to 35,000 T cell genomes, was loaded into each replicate PCR. Purified libraries were measured with a Qubit 3.0 fluorometer, size-checked on a Bioanalyzer 2100, and measured again with the KAPA Library Quantification kit. Each immunoSEQ 96-well plate was sequenced on its own single-read 150-cycle Illumina NextSeq 550 flow cell. The study's processing was this. Because the immunoSEQ output included only junctional sequences and no quality scores, the filtering could not be the same as the filtering used for full-length reads. To assign V/J genes and CDR3, sequences were annotated against IMGT germline references using PyIR, a Python wrapper for IgBLAST v1.9. Reads with weak V/J assignments (E-value above 1e-6), missing CDR3, stop codons, out-of-frame junctions, or ambiguous translated residues were removed. V3J clonotypes were defined as sequences sharing the same inferred V gene, J gene, and CDR3 amino acid sequence. Percentage overlap between repertoires was calculated by dividing the number of shared unique clonotypes by the size of the smaller repertoire. Repertoire richness was assessed with RTK rarefaction, the Chao1 estimator, and Recon v2.1 estimates of unobserved clonotypes. For all TCRbeta clonotypes obtained by the gDNA method from a few donors, generation probabilities were computed with OLGA. TCRdb re-hosts the immuneACCESS table, in-frame sequences only. Its copies lack some clones; in the studies checked, an unresolved V gene accounts for under half of them, and the cause for the rest is not known. V, J and clone size are taken as reported in that table, and D and trimming were inferred from the DNA itself. This sample is represented by some 1,900,000 clones; approximately 94% of them were singletons. The ten largest clones represent 1% to 1.5% of the sample.

Study-wide findings and limitations: Naive subsets generally had larger estimated clonotype richness than memory subsets. Higher generation probabilities were observed for clonotypes shared by all four sorted-subset donors than for non-shared clonotypes. Because the study included a small number of donors, the genetic and exposure-history diversity represented was limited. Approximately 5% of naive CD4, 3% to 3.5% of naive CD8, around 2.3% of memory CD4, and about 0.4% of memory CD8 clonotypes were shared across a few donors. Even with the large sequencing depth, rarefaction of the sorted-subset datasets indicated that sequencing was incomplete. Based on pairwise subsampling, the degree of clonotype sharing among donors was expected to be affected by sequencing depth. Sampling was restricted to blood, and TCR repertoires in tissue are likely to differ from TCR repertoires in blood.

Regarding this clone: The clone's antigen remains unknown. Base quality data are lacking; no much larger clone is found one base away.

The V and J ends are trimmed by 5 bases and 9 bases, leaving 9 bases between them. Including the terminal cysteine and phenylalanine, the CDR3 comprises 12 residues. Solely the CDR3 DNA is kept, with 36 bases framed from the first base. CDR1 and CDR2, looked up from the germline V gene (reference sequence), are SGHNT and YYREEE. CD8 naive samples consisted of CD45RO-negative cells that were positively selected for CCR7, yielding a CD45RA+CCR7+ population without TemRA cells. Donors were healthy HIV-negative adults with no recently reported acute infections or vaccinations. Every donor was a Caucasian adult residing in Nashville, Tennessee, USA. Blood was collected by leukapheresis, and PBMCs were isolated by Ficoll-Histopaque density gradient centrifugation and then cryopreserved in liquid nitrogen vapor phase. Purity and quantity of every magnetically sorted T cell population were checked by analytical flow cytometry. Genomic DNA was isolated from each sorted fraction and quantified by UV absorbance on a Nanodrop 2000c.

The chain uses TRBV5-4 and TRBJ1-6; the D segment cannot be called with confidence. Sequencing was done on a sample of naive CD8+ T cells sorted from blood. In the paper's terms, the cell subset or site label means: CD45RA+CCR7+. This clonotype was sampled from a man aged 18 to 29 in good health. In nucleotides, the sequence is TGTGCCAGCAGTCCGGGCACTTCACCCCTCCACTTT. Translated, this is CASSPGTSPLHF.